This TCR beta chain was recorded in a study of PD-L1 blockade in urothelial cancer. The assay was immunoSEQ multiplex PCR, and TCRdb's table has in-frame clones only and misses some. This sample yields fewer than 55,000 clones, of which roughly 78% are seen a single time; less than 3.5% belongs to the top ten. This sample comprised PBMCs, obtained around atezolizumab (anti-PD-L1) treatment. The sequence derives from an older man with urothelial cancer.

CDR3 sequence: CASSIGGLNEQFF. DNA of the CDR3: TGTGCCAGTAGTATAGGGGGACTTAATGAGCAGTTCTTC. The chain joins TRBV19 to TRBJ2-1; a possible D gene is TRBD2 (6 bases). Germline lookup yields CDR1 LNHDA and CDR2 SQIVND (reference sequence). The ends were cut back, 1 base at V and 7 bases at J, with 8 bases in the middle. This CDR3 region has 13 residues.